This T cell receptor beta chain comes out of a study of blood T cell repertoires in COVID-19. As for the study in general: The United States, Italy and Spain were the sources of the acute and convalescent COVID-19 samples. Nucleic acid was either cDNA or gDNA, and it came from T cells, B-cell-depleted T cells, or PBMCs.

Authors' methods: Estimation of nucleated cell counts relied on the amplification of reference gene primers. Clones were sequenced by immunoSEQ multiplex PCR, and TCRdb holds only the in-frame ones, with some missing. That table furnishes V, J and clone size, whereas the DNA furnished D and trimming. The sample holds over 150,000 clones, approximately 79% seen once. Material: peripheral blood. This clonotype was sampled from a woman aged 50 to 65 with acute or convalescent COVID-19.

CDR3 in amino acids: CASSLWGQGYEQYF. The CDR3 DNA reads as TGTGCCAGCAGTTTGTGGGGACAGGGCTACGAGCAGTACTTC. The chain recombines TRBV28 with TRBJ2-7; 9 bases are a match to TRBD1. Germline-derived CDR1 and CDR2 are MDHEN and SYDVKM. Unmatched junction bases numbered 3, after V lost 3 bases and J lost 3 bases. This CDR3 comprises 14 residues.